This is a list of T cell receptor beta chains from one sample in a study of blood T cell repertoires in COVID-19. TCRdb's copy holds only in-frame clones and misses some; the assay was immunoSEQ multiplex PCR. The repertoire holds approximately 290,000 clones, with 80% to 85% as singletons. The sample was peripheral blood. These TCRs come from a person between 65 and 79 years old with COVID-19, enrolled during active disease. CDR3s include the opening cysteine and the closing phenylalanine or tryptophan. The D gene is left open where the match is weak. Clone size is stated in some rows and not others, as once, few, many or a class when expanded.

>TRBJ2-2|TRBV9|.|TRBD2|19
CASSVGLAGPLANTGELFF
TGTGCCAGCAGCGTCGGACTAGCGGGCCCACTAGCGAACACCGGGGAGCTGTTTTTT
>TRBJ1-5|TRBV28|.|TRBD1|15
CASSPRTGHVRPQHF
TGTGCCAGCAGTCCCCGGACAGGACATGTGCGGCCCCAGCATTTT
>TRBJ1-4|TRBV6-2/TRBV6-3|.|TRBD1|14
CASSYVGQLEKLFF
TGTGCCAGCAGTTATGTGGGACAGTTGGAAAAACTGTTTTTT
>TRBJ1-1|TRBV27|.|TRBD1|12
CASRTGYTEAFF
TGTGCCAGCCGGACAGGGTATACTGAAGCTTTCTTT
>TRBJ2-5|TRBV28|.|.|14
CATLTPAAGETQYF
TGTGCCACTCTCACACCGGCGGCCGGAGAGACCCAGTACTTC
>TRBJ2-5|TRBV9|.|TRBD2|17
CASSLLAGGAVGETQYF
TGTGCCAGCAGCCTACTAGCGGGGGGGGCCGTTGGAGAGACCCAGTACTTC
>TRBJ1-4|TRBV5-4|.|TRBD1|15
CASSWDRGTNEKLFF
TGTGCCAGCAGCTGGGACAGGGGAACTAATGAAAAACTGTTTTTT
>TRBJ2-3|TRBV11-2|.|.|12
CASRYGTDTQYF
TGTGCCAGCAGATATGGCACAGATACGCAGTATTTT
>TRBJ1-3|TRBV6-6|.|.|15
CASSYSNSGGNTIYF
TGTGCCAGCAGTTACTCAAACTCAGGCGGAAACACCATATATTTT
>TRBJ2-7|TRBV3-1/TRBV3-2|.|TRBD2|18
CASSQDPSRTSGPYEQYF
TGTGCCAGCAGCCAAGATCCGAGTAGGACTAGCGGGCCCTACGAGCAGTACTTC
>TRBJ1-3|TRBV28|.|.|14
CASSLRQVGNTIYF
TGTGCCAGCAGTTTAAGACAGGTTGGAAACACCATATATTTT
>TRBJ1-5|TRBV5-1|.|TRBD1|13
CASSPGGGQPQHF
TGCGCCAGCAGCCCAGGGGGCGGACAGCCCCAGCATTTT
>TRBJ1-5|TRBV28|.|TRBD1|16
CASTISTGVVNQPQHF
TGTGCCAGCACCATCTCGACAGGGGTGGTAAATCAGCCCCAGCATTTT
>TRBJ2-3|TRBV6-2/TRBV6-3|.|TRBD2|16
CASSRLAGGFTDTQYF
TGTGCCAGCAGTCGACTAGCGGGAGGGTTCACAGATACGCAGTATTTT
>TRBJ2-6|TRBV5-1|.|.|15
CASSSGLAGANVLTF
TGCGCCAGCAGCTCGGGACTGGCTGGGGCCAACGTCCTGACTTTC
>TRBJ2-1|TRBV24-1|.|TRBD1|15
CATSEQGTGGYEQFF
TGTGCCACCAGTGAGCAGGGGACAGGGGGCTATGAGCAGTTCTTC
>TRBJ2-7|TRBV5-1|.|TRBD2|15
CASSPGAGGPEEQYF
TGCGCCAGCAGCCCTGGGGCGGGAGGGCCGGAGGAGCAGTACTTC
>TRBJ2-5|TRBV5-4|.|TRBD2|14
CASSSGLAVETQYF
TGTGCCAGCAGCTCTGGACTAGCGGTTGAGACCCAGTACTTC
>TRBJ1-1|TRBV5-6|.|.|14
CASRQNRMNTEAFF
TGTGCCAGCAGACAGAACAGGATGAACACTGAAGCTTTCTTT
>TRBJ1-4|TRBV9|.|.|14
CASSGREANEKLFF
TGTGCCAGCAGCGGCAGGGAGGCTAATGAAAAACTGTTTTTT
>TRBJ2-7|TRBV15|.|TRBD2|13
CATSSSGRYEQYF
TGTGCCACCAGCAGCAGCGGGAGGTACGAGCAGTACTTC
>TRBJ2-1|TRBV7-7|.|.|14
CASSSRTGANEQFF
TGTGCCAGCAGCTCCCGGACGGGAGCCAATGAGCAGTTCTTC
>TRBJ1-4|TRBV28|.|TRBD1|15
CASGGGGQGNEKLFF
TGTGCCAGCGGAGGAGGGGGACAGGGGAATGAAAAACTGTTTTTT
>TRBJ1-1|TRBV20-1|.|TRBD1|10
CSVGGTGRYF
TGCAGCGTCGGAGGGACAGGGCGTTACTTT
>TRBJ1-4|TRBV19|.|.|16
CASSAQGPGTNEKLFF
TGTGCCAGTAGTGCACAGGGACCGGGGACTAATGAAAAACTGTTTTTT
>TRBJ1-6|TRBV28|.|.|11
CASSRNSPLHF
TGTGCCAGCAGCCGGAATTCACCCCTCCACTTT
>TRBJ1-5|TRBV27|.|.|15
CASSLNRDSNQPQHF
TGTGCCAGCAGTCTAAACAGGGATAGCAATCAGCCCCAGCATTTT
>TRBJ2-1|TRBV7-2|.|TRBD2|17
CASSHDRTSGGTNEQFF
TGTGCCAGCAGCCATGACAGGACTAGCGGGGGAACCAATGAGCAGTTCTTC
>TRBJ2-7|TRBV3-1/TRBV3-2|.|.|15
CASSHRGIGQYEQYF
TGTGCCAGCAGCCACCGGGGAATTGGGCAGTACGAGCAGTACTTC
>TRBJ1-1|TRBV3-1/TRBV3-2|few|.|14
CASSFRTEGGRAFF
TGTGCCAGCAGCTTTCGGACGGAGGGGGGGCGAGCTTTCTTT
>TRBJ2-1|TRBV2|once|TRBD2|15
CASSAPGLAGAEQFF
TGTGCCAGCAGTGCCCCGGGACTAGCGGGAGCTGAGCAGTTCTTC
>TRBJ1-6|TRBV18|.|.|13
CASSLGYNSPLHF
TGTGCCAGCTCACTCGGCTATAATTCACCCCTCCACTTT
>TRBJ2-7|TRBV7-2|once|TRBD1|15
CASSPGQGQLYEQYF
TGTGCCAGCAGCCCAGGACAGGGCCAACTCTACGAGCAGTACTTC
>TRBJ2-1|TRBV5-1|many|TRBD2|16
CASSLAVAGLVFEQFF
TGCGCCAGCAGCTTGGCGGTGGCGGGACTAGTTTTTGAGCAGTTCTTC
>TRBJ1-2|TRBV28|.|.|14
CASSPGQPINGYTF
TGTGCCAGCAGCCCAGGTCAACCCATTAATGGCTACACCTTC
>TRBJ1-2|TRBV7-9|.|.|14
CASSLDGYPYGYTF
TGTGCCAGCAGCTTAGACGGGTACCCCTATGGCTACACCTTC
>TRBJ2-3|TRBV7-9|.|TRBD2|15
CASSRTSSSTDTQYF
TGTGCCAGCAGCCGGACTAGCTCGAGCACAGATACGCAGTATTTT
>TRBJ2-2|TRBV9|.|.|14
CASSVATGTGELFF
TGTGCCAGCAGCGTAGCTACGGGGACCGGGGAGCTGTTTTTT
>TRBJ1-1|TRBV14|.|TRBD1|15
CASSRLQGPNTEAFF
TGTGCCAGCAGCCGATTACAGGGGCCAAACACTGAAGCTTTCTTT
>TRBJ1-1|TRBV5-6|.|.|13
CASSLTVNTEAFF
TGTGCCAGCAGCTTGACAGTTAACACTGAAGCTTTCTTT
>TRBJ2-3|TRBV27|few|TRBD1|16
CASSSLYRGFTDTQYF
TGTGCCAGCAGTTCGTTGTACAGGGGGTTCACAGATACGCAGTATTTT
>TRBJ1-1|TRBV2|once|.|16
CASTEGVRVVNTEAFF
TGTGCCAGCACCGAGGGGGTCAGGGTGGTGAACACTGAAGCTTTCTTT
>TRBJ2-7|TRBV6-5|.|.|11
CAISPGQGEYF
TGTGCCATCTCCCCCGGCCAGGGTGAGTACTTC
>TRBJ2-2|TRBV5-1|.|TRBD2|16
CASSERGGTNTGELFF
TGCGCCAGCAGCGAACGGGGGGGCACGAACACCGGGGAGCTGTTTTTT
>TRBJ1-2|TRBV3-1/TRBV3-2|.|TRBD1|12
CASSLRQGGYTF
TGTGCCAGCAGCCTCCGACAGGGCGGCTACACCTTC
>TRBJ2-7|TRBV18|.|TRBD1|18
CASSPERTGRGGSYEQYF
TGTGCCAGCTCACCTGAGAGGACAGGGCGCGGAGGCTCCTACGAGCAGTACTTC
>TRBJ1-2|TRBV27|.|TRBD1|14
CASSLTGGDYGYTF
TGTGCCAGCAGTTTGACAGGGGGCGACTATGGCTACACCTTC
>TRBJ2-7|TRBV6-6|once|TRBD2|15
CASSGTSGSSYEQYF
TGTGCCAGCAGCGGGACTAGCGGCAGCTCCTACGAGCAGTACTTC
>TRBJ1-2|TRBV29-1|.|TRBD1|14
CSASEGTANYGYTF
TGCAGCGCCTCGGAGGGGACAGCAAACTATGGCTACACCTTC
>TRBJ1-2|TRBV5-4|few|TRBD1|16
CASSLGQGQINYGYTF
TGTGCCAGCAGCTTGGGACAGGGACAAATTAACTATGGCTACACCTTC
>TRBJ1-2|TRBV27|.|TRBD1|16
CASSNLGTGGLYGYTF
TGTGCCAGCAGTAACCTTGGGACAGGGGGCCTTTATGGCTACACCTTC